This entry is about one T cell receptor (beta chain). Whole blood, unsorted for T cells, was the source of total RNA. The CDR3 sequence is 17 residues long. Germline CDR1 and CDR2: MDHEN and SYDVKM. TCRdb re-called the 5' RACE reads and catalogs CDR3 proteins one per entry, DNA excluded. The sample has about 99,000 distinct CDR3 sequences. These data originate in a study of monozygotic twins with inflammatory bowel disease. The source is a human donor with ulcerative colitis or Crohn's disease, or a healthy co-twin of an affected twin (not recorded which). Sequencing used blood. The chain is built from TRBV28 and TRBJ1-2; TCRdb picks TRBD1, but there is no DNA to check that call. The CDR3 loop is CASSLSAPTGVAYGYTF.